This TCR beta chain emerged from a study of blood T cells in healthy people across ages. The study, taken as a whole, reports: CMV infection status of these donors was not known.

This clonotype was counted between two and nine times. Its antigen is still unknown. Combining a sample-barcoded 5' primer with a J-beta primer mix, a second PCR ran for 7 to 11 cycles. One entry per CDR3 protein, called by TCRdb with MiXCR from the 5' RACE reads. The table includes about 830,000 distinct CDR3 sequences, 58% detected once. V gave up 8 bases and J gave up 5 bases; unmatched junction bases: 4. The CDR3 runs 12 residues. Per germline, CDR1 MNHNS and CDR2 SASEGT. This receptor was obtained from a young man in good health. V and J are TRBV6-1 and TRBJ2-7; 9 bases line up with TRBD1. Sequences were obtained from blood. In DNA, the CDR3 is TGTGCCAGCGGGGACAGGGCGAACGAGCAGTACTTC. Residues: CASGDRANEQYF.